This T cell receptor beta chain was observed in a study of cytomegalovirus exposure and HLA in healthy donors. V lost 2 bases, J lost 2 bases, and 15 bases lay in between. This CDR3 spans 16 amino acids. Germline-derived CDR1 and CDR2 are MNHNY and SVGAGI (reference sequence). PCR used 60 Vbeta primers and 13 Jbeta primers. In the study's own analysis: Later analysis identified some 80 million unique TCR beta chains, approximately 10 million shared. Clones were sequenced by immunoSEQ multiplex PCR, and TCRdb holds only the in-frame ones, with some missing. V, J and clone size reflect that table, while D and trimming were determined from the DNA. The sample comprises 150,000 or so clones, approximately 80% of which are singletons, and roughly 4% rests with the top ten. As concerns this clone: What it binds is unknown.

Samples came from healthy bone marrow donors. Study-wide results and limits: Later findings reportedly placed an Asian-associated ancestry cluster below the roughly 690-donor mean for N-insertions.

Sequences were obtained from PBMCs. The gene calls are TRBV6-6 and TRBJ1-2; D is possibly TRBD1 (5 bases). This TCR came from a woman aged 40-49 years in good health and CMV-seronegative. Here the CDR3 DNA reads TGTGCCAGCAGTTACCCTTCGGGAGCAGGGAACTATGGCTACACCTTC. As protein: CASSYPSGAGNYGYTF.